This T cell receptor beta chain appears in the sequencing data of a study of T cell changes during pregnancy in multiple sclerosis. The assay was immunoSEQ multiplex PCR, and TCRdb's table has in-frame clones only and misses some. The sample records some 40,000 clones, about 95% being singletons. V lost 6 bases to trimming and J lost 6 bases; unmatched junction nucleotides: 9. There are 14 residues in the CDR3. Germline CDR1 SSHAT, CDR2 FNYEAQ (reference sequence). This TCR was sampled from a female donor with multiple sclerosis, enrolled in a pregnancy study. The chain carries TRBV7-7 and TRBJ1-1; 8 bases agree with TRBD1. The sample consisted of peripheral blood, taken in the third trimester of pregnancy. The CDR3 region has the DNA TGTGCCAGCAGTATTTCGGACAGGGACCCTGAAGCTTTCTTT. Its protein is CASSISDRDPEAFF.